What follows are 3 T cell receptor beta chains derived from one specimen sequenced in a study of cytomegalovirus exposure and HLA in healthy donors. PCR amplification relied on 60 Vbeta primers (plus 13 Jbeta primers). Only in-frame clones appear in the TCRdb table, and some are missing; sequencing was by immunoSEQ multiplex PCR. The profile covers around 200,000 clones, with roughly three quarters appearing a single time and about 2.7% taken by the ten largest. Input material: PBMCs. These receptors were obtained from a male donor in good health and CMV-seronegative.

The count of this clone is one. This chain links TRBV4-3 with TRBJ2-1; 9 nucleotides match TRBD2. With 1 base clipped from V and 7 bases from J, the junction kept 8 bases outside the gene matches. The CDR3 totals 16 residues. Germline CDR1 reads LGHNA; CDR2 reads YSLEER. CDR3 bases: TGCGCCAGCAGCCAAGTTGCGGGAGGGCCATGGAATGAGCAGTTCTTC. Translating gives CASSQVAGGPWNEQFF.

The genes are TRBV28 and TRBJ1-5; D perhaps matches TRBD1 (5 bases). Per germline, CDR1 MDHEN and CDR2 SYDVKM. The CDR3 is 16 residues long. The germline V and J ends were trimmed by 3 bases and 6 bases, with 18 bases remaining between them. The DNA of the CDR3 is TGTGCCAGCAGTTTCCGAGGGCCAGGGAGGTCTCAGCCCCAGCATTTT. This sequence encodes CASSFRGPGRSQPQHF. Drawing the rest from reference TRBV28 and TRBJ1-5, the complete variable domain is DVKVTQSSRYLVKRTGEKVFLECVQDMDHENMFWYRQDPGLGLRLIYFSYDVKMKEKGDIPEGYSVSREKKERFSLILESASTNQTSMYLCASSFRGPGRSQPQHFGDGTRLSIL.

This chain links TRBV21-1 with TRBJ2-5; the listed D gene, TRBD1, was not tested against the DNA. TRBV21-1 is a known pseudogene. This CDR3 has 14 residues. The CDR3 loop reads CASSKTGGGETQYF. The CDR3 nucleotides are TGTGCCAGCAGCAAAACAGGGGGCGGCGAGACCCAGTACTTC.